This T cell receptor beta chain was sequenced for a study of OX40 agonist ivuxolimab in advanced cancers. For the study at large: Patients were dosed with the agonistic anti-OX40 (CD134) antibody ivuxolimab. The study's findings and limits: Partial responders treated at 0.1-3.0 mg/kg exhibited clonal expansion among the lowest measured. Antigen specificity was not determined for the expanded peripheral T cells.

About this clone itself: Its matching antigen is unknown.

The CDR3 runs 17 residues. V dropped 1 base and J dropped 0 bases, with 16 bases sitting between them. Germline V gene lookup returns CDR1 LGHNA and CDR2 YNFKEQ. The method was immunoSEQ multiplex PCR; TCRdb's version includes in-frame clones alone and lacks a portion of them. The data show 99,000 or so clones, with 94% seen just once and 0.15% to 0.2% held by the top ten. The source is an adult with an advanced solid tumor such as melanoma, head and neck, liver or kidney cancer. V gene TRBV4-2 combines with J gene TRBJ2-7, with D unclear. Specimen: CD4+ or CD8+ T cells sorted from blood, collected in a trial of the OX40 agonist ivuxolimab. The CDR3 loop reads CASSQAISAPSSYEQYF. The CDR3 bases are TGTGCCAGCAGCCAAGCCATATCAGCTCCGAGCTCCTACGAGCAGTACTTC.